The clone carrying this TCR beta chain was counted a single time. Its antigen is undetermined. The data belong to a study of post-analysis software for immune sequencing data. On the study more broadly: The courses of disease that were included comprised relapsing-remitting, secondary progressive and progressive-relapsing multiple sclerosis. Study-wide points: Controls had lower frequencies than patients of roughly five TRBV segments, which included TRBV5-6, TRBV5-1 and TRBV20-1. Diversity measured as normalized Chao1 was significantly lower in multiple sclerosis patients than in controls.

The TCR beta cDNA libraries contained unique molecular identifiers. TCRdb ran MiXCR on the PCR reads and lists one entry per CDR3 protein. The sample lists 650,000 to 900,000 distinct CDR3 sequences, 35% to 55% occurring once. The CDR3 has 15 amino acids. Germline CDR1 is KGHSH and CDR2 is LQKENI. Germline trimming cut 4 bases from V and 0 bases from J; bases unmatched to any gene: 4. The clonotype was recovered from a girl between 5 and 17 years old with multiple sclerosis. The sample taken for sequencing was blood. This chain connects TRBV18 to TRBJ1-1; 8 bases are shared with TRBD1. CDR3 loop: CASSLQGAMNTEAFF. DNA of the CDR3: TGTGCCAGCTCACTGCAGGGGGCTATGAACACTGAAGCTTTCTTT.